This section outlines one TCR beta chain sequence together with its context. The antigen remains undetermined. CDR1 SEHNR and CDR2 FQNEAQ come from the germline V gene (reference sequence). CDR3 length: 16 residues. The J segment lost 7 bases and the V segment lost 8 bases, leaving 18 bases of the junction unmatched. The treatment is: approximately 9-day PBMC culture with coronavirus spike peptide pools or control peptides (ViraFEST assay). Cultured CD4+ T cell DNA was sequenced using the Oncomine TCR Beta short-read assay. TCRdb recomputed calls from the PCR reads with MiXCR, one row per CDR3 protein. The sample contains 7,000 to 8,000 distinct CDR3 sequences, roughly 55% of which appear only once. The data were obtained in a study of vaccination and CD4 T cells after COVID-19.

This rearrangement joins TRBV7-9 to TRBJ1-1; TRBD1 matches 8 bases. This clonotype originated in a human donor who had recovered from COVID-19. The sample comprised CD4+ T cells from blood, cultured in vitro. Written as DNA, the CDR3 is TGTGCCAGCCCCCTCCCGGACAGGGCCGGAACGATTGAAGCTTTCTTT. Residues: CASPLPDRAGTIEAFF.